This T cell receptor (beta chain) originates from a study of T cell responses to AZD1222 COVID-19 vaccine. Overall study: Pooling of second doses given at about 4 or about 12 weeks was done. Study-wide results and limits: Seropositivity was recorded at baseline in only five to seven AZD1222 recipients. Mostly white British, mostly female donors; authors suggested clonal diversity may be underestimated.

Note on this clone: Its antigen is unidentified.

Per the germline V gene, CDR1 is SGHVS and CDR2 is FQNEAQ. V was pared by 1 base and J by 3 bases, with 9 bases between. The CDR3 has 14 amino acids. Profiling relied on immunoSEQ multiplex PCR, and the TCRdb table lists in-frame clones only, not all of them. The sample has some 140,000 clones, about 87% seen once; the top ten hold about 1.9%. The source was peripheral blood, collected on day 0 of AZD1222 vaccination. This chain connects TRBV7-8 to TRBJ1-1, with D hard to call. The sequence derives from an adult in good health. DNA for the CDR3: TGTGCCAGCAGCTTAGTCCGTGATCACACTGAAGCTTTCTTT. The encoded protein is CASSLVRDHTEAFF.